This TCR beta chain was sequenced during a study of CD8+ T cells in alopecia areata. Study at large: Skin was taken from roughly 6-13-month-old C3H/HeJ graft donors that had spontaneous alopecia and grafted onto approximately 7-10-week-old female C3H/HeJ mice. Study findings and constraints: Sequencing of scalp samples also includes resident alphabeta T cells from normal skin.

Sorting used CD4, CD8alpha, NKG2D, NKG2ACE and other markers on pooled cutaneous lymph node cells. Germline CDR1 reads SGHDT; CDR2 reads FRDEAV. The CDR3 totals 15 residues. V dropped 4 bases and J dropped 4; count of bases not matched to a gene: 5. On this clone itself: Antigen specificity is unknown. All gene names here are mouse names. The DNA ends 4 residues before the CDR3 does, and the rest of the CDR3 is filled in from the germline J gene.

Extraction and reverse transcription of RNA yielded cDNA as the sequencing template. The repertoire was sequenced with immunoSEQ multiplex PCR; TCRdb's copy has only in-frame clones and lacks some. The specimen has more than 250,000 clones, none found just once. The clonotype was recovered from a C3H/HeJ mouse with alopecia areata. The mice in this strain carry MHC haplotype H2-k. Sequenced: CD4+ T cells sorted from a lymph node. The rearrangement uses TRBV14 and TRBJ2-2; TRBD1 matches at 9 bases. The CDR3 protein is CASSPTGGGTGQLYF. Partial CDR3 DNA: TGTGCCAGCAGTCCGACAGGGGGTGGCACCGGG.